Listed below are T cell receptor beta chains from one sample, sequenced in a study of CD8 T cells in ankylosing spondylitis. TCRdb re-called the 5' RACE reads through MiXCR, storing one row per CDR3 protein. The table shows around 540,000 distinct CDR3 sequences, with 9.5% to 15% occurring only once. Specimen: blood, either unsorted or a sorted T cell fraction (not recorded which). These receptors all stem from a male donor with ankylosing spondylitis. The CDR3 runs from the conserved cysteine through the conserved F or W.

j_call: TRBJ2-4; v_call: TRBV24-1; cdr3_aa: CATSDLQDLLAERLAKNIQYF
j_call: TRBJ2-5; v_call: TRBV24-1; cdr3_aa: CATASAGQAQETQYF
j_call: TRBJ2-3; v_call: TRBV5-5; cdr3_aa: CASSPRDTGSTDTQYF
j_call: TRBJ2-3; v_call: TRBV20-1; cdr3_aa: CSACSTADTQYF
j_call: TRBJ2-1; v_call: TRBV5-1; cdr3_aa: CASSPSRDRVDEQFF
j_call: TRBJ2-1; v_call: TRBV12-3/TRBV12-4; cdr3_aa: CASSLARGQYNEQFF
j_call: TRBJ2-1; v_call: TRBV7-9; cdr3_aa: CASSPGSVNEQFF
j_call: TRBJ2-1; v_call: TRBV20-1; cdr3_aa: CSARVGLAGSIWDEQFF
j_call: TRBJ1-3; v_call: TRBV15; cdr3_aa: CATSRDLKSSGNTIYF
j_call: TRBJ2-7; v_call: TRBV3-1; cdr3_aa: CASSQWAEQEQYF
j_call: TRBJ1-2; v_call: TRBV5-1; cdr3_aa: CASSFTVADYGYTF
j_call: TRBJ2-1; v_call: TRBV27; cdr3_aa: CASSPRWTGGNEQFF
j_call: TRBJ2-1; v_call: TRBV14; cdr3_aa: CASCLAGDPYNEQFF
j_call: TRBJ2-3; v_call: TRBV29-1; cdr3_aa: CSVGQGLQGDTQYF
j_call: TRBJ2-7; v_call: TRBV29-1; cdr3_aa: CSVALRDRGDEQYF
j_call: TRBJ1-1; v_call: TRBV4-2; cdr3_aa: CASSPSRTGYEAFF
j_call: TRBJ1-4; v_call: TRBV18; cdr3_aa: CASSPPYIQGPEKLFF
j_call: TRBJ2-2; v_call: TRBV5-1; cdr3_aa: CASSPGPGAGGTNTGELFF
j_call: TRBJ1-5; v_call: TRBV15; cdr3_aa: CATSRDSHNQPQHF
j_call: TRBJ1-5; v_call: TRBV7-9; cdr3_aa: CASSSGGTNQPQHF
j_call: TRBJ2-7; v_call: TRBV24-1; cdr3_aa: CATSDPRRGQGSYEQYF
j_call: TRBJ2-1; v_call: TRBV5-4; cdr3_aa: CASSLEGGLNNEQFF
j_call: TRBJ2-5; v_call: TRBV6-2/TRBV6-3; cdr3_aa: CASILGPRQGQSETQYF
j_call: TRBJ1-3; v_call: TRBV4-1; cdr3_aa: CASSQEGQYGNTIYF
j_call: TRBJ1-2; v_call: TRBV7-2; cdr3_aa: CASSYAREGYTF
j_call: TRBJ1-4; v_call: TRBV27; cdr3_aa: CASSFRGGNEKLFF
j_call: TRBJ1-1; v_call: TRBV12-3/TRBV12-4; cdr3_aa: CASSQRQGGLTTEAFF
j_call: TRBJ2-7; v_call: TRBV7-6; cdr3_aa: CASSPGQGLSYEQYF